Each of the 28 T cell receptor beta chains below was sequenced from the same sample in a study of shared clonotypes between healthy human individuals. Clones were read by immunoSEQ multiplex PCR, and TCRdb kept only the in-frame ones, dropping some. There are roughly 1,000,000 clones in the sample; around three quarters occur only once, and roughly 0.65% lies in the top ten. Sequencing was performed on memory CD4+ T cells from PBMCs. Subset in this sample: CD45RA-negative fraction. These receptors were collected from a man aged 18 to 35 in good health. Some clones in this sample may be carry-over from other donors' samples.

The chain couples TRBV7-6 to TRBJ1-1; 7 positions agree with TRBD1. The germline V gene encodes CDR1 SGHVS and CDR2 FNYEAQ. With V trimmed by 5 bases and J by 3 bases, 9 bases remained unmatched. This CDR3 region has 15 residues. The CDR3 DNA is TGTGCCAGCAGCCCAGCAGGGGGTCGGCACACTGAAGCTTTCTTT. Encoded protein: CASSPAGGRHTEAFF.

V usage is TRBV28 and J usage is TRBJ2-5, with D perhaps matching TRBD2 (7 bases). The CDR3 runs 20 residues. Germline CDR1 is MDHEN and CDR2 is SYDVKM. V was clipped by 3 bases and J by 3 bases, with 29 bases between them. The CDR3 reads CASSFSRDYLGSGAKETQYF. Here the CDR3 DNA reads TGTGCCAGCAGTTTTTCCCGGGACTATCTGGGGTCGGGGGCTAAAGAGACCCAGTACTTC.

The J gene is TRBJ2-2, the V gene TRBV7-3, with 9 bases matching TRBD1. CDR1 and CDR2 from the germline V gene are SGHTA and FQGTGA. The CDR3 runs 15 residues. V shed 4 bases, J shed 4 bases, and the junction held 4 bases outside the gene matches. The CDR3 spells CASSWDRVGTGELFF. Here the CDR3 DNA reads TGTGCCAGCAGCTGGGACAGGGTGGGCACCGGGGAGCTGTTTTTT.

A note on this clone: A far larger clone differs by one base, so this is likely a read error. The chain is built from TRBV4-2 and TRBJ1-5, with D possibly matching TRBD1 (5 bases). Trimming cost V 5 bases and J 5 bases, with 10 bases left between them. Looked up from germline, CDR1 is LGHNA and CDR2 is YNFKEQ. The CDR3 extends over 13 amino acids. The CDR3 sequence is CASSLGPDQPQHF. CDR3 DNA sequence: TGTGCCAGCAGCTTGGGGCCGGATCAGCCCCAGCATTTT.

The chain recombines TRBV9 with TRBJ2-3; D unclear. The ends were cut back, 4 bases at V and 0 bases at J, with 6 bases in the middle. In germline, CDR1 is SGDLS, CDR2 YYNGEE. The CDR3 contains 13 residues. The CDR3 reads CASSRVSTDTQYF. The CDR3 DNA sequence: TGTGCCAGCAGCAGGGTGAGCACAGATACGCAGTATTTT.

A note on this clone: Additional DNA sequences in this sample encode the identical CDR3. V usage is TRBV28 and J usage is TRBJ2-1; 15 bases agree with TRBD2. The CDR3 spans 16 residues. CDR1 and CDR2 from the germline V gene are MDHEN and SYDVKM. J was trimmed by 6 bases and V by 5 bases; bases with no gene match: 5. CDR3 in amino acids: CASSPPGLAGGNEQFF. For the CDR3, the DNA is TGTGCCAGCAGTCCACCGGGACTAGCGGGAGGCAATGAGCAGTTCTTC. Based on the CDR3 plus reference TRBV28 and TRBJ2-1, the full variable domain is DVKVTQSSRYLVKRTGEKVFLECVQDMDHENMFWYRQDPGLGLRLIYFSYDVKMKEKGDIPEGYSVSREKKERFSLILESASTNQTSMYLCASSPPGLAGGNEQFFGPGTRLTVL.

This clone has just a few counts. A clone one base away is much larger, so this may be a read error. The chain links TRBV4-1 to TRBJ1-1, with unresolved D. The CDR3 has 14 amino acids. V shed 1 base and J shed 10 bases, with 16 bases lying between them. CDR1 and CDR2 from the germline V gene are MGHRA and YSYEKL. The CDR3 DNA sequence: TGCGCCAGCAGCCAAGTGACGGGCCGAGGAGGAGCTTTCTTT. Amino acids: CASSQVTGRGGAFF.

The chain is built from TRBV7-8 and TRBJ2-7; either TRBD1 or TRBD2 may fit D (5 bases each). This CDR3 spans 15 amino acids. The germline V gene encodes CDR1 SGHVS and CDR2 FQNEAQ. Trimming took off 2 bases at V and 2 bases at J, with 13 bases between the two ends. CDR3 sequence reads: CASSLRARDPYEQYF. CDR3 bases: TGTGCCAGCAGCTTAAGGGCAAGGGACCCCTACGAGCAGTACTTC.

The V and J genes are TRBV2 and TRBJ2-7; a weak D match, TRBD2 (5 bases). The V and J ends lost 5 bases and 6 bases respectively, with 17 bases between them. CDR1 is SNHLY and CDR2 is FYNNEI in the germline V gene. The CDR3 sequence is 14 residues long. The DNA of the CDR3 is TGTGCCAGCAGTCCGGTCGGGGTGCCGGTCGAGCAGTACTTC. This encodes CASSPVGVPVEQYF.

The rearrangement uses TRBV6-1 and TRBJ2-3, with D possibly TRBD2 on 5 matching bases. The germline V gene encodes CDR1 MNHNS and CDR2 SASEGT. V gave up 10 bases and J gave up 5 bases, with 19 bases separating them. This CDR3 region has 14 residues. CDR3 nucleotide sequence: TGTGCCATGAGGAAGGAGGTCTCTGGAGATACGCAGTATTTT. Its translation: CAMRKEVSGDTQYF.

V and J are TRBV7-2 and TRBJ2-7, with 7 bases that match TRBD2. CDR3 length: 14 residues. Germline V gene lookup returns CDR1 SGHTA and CDR2 FQGNSA. Trimming cost V 7 bases and J 2 bases; bases outside gene matches: 8. In DNA form, the CDR3 reads TGTGCCAGCAACCCCGCGGGGGACGCCTACGAGCAGTACTTC. Protein: CASNPAGDAYEQYF.

This clone has a single count. The V call is TRBV10-3, the J call TRBJ2-5, with D uncertain. The CDR3 length is 12 residues. Per the germline V gene, CDR1 is ENHRY and CDR2 is SYGVKD. Trimming took 1 base from V and 4 from J, leaving 4 bases between them. CDR3 loop: CAISEFAETQYF. In DNA, the CDR3 is TGTGCCATCAGTGAGTTTGCAGAGACCCAGTACTTC.

CDR3 bases: TGTGCCAGCAGTTCGGGGGCCAGGGGGGATCAGCCCCAGCATTTT. It encodes CASSSGARGDQPQHF. The chain links TRBV7-8 to TRBJ1-5; 7 nucleotides match TRBD1. From germline, CDR1 is SGHVS and CDR2 FQNEAQ. J gave up 5 bases and V 6 bases, and 10 bases lay outside the gene matches. This CDR3 is built from 15 residues.

The rearrangement links TRBV30 to TRBJ1-1; D is possibly TRBD1 (6 bases). Trimming stripped 2 bases from V and 6 bases from J, with 10 bases between. This CDR3 spans 12 amino acids. The germline CDR1 and CDR2 sequences are GTSNPN and SVGIG (reference sequence). The CDR3 DNA is TGTGCCTGGAGTAGGGGGAGTCCTGAAGCTTTCTTT. As protein: CAWSRGSPEAFF.

This chain joins TRBV28 and TRBJ2-7, with D possibly TRBD2 on 5 matching bases. The germline V gene has CDR1 MDHEN and CDR2 SYDVKM. The CDR3 contains 16 residues. The germline V and J ends were trimmed by 5 bases and 5 bases, with 22 bases remaining between them. CDR3 sequence reads: CASSHGLGRFGDEQYF. In DNA, the CDR3 is TGTGCCAGCAGTCACGGGCTAGGAAGGTTCGGGGACGAGCAGTACTTC.

The chain combines TRBV28 with TRBJ2-7; 7 bases are shared with TRBD1. This CDR3 has 16 residues. V lost 8 bases and J lost 3; bases outside the gene matches: 16. Per the germline V gene, CDR1 is MDHEN and CDR2 is SYDVKM. CDR3: CASVGNPGTEFYEQYF. CDR3 in DNA: TGTGCCAGCGTCGGAAACCCCGGGACAGAATTCTACGAGCAGTACTTC.

The chain couples TRBV30 to TRBJ1-1; D is undetermined. Germline CDR1 is GTSNPN and CDR2 is SVGIG (reference sequence). V lost 4 bases to trimming and J lost 1 base, with 13 bases between them. This CDR3 comprises 14 residues. The CDR3 loop reads CAWIAIGGNTEAFF. The DNA for the CDR3 is TGTGCCTGGATCGCCATAGGCGGGAACACTGAAGCTTTCTTT. Full variable domain (missing parts from reference TRBV30 and TRBJ1-1): SQTIHQWPATLVQPVGSPLSLECTVEGTSNPNLYWYRQAAGRGLQLLFYSVGIGQISSEVPQNLSASRPQDRQFILSSKKLLLSDSGFYLCAWIAIGGNTEAFFGQGTRLTVV.

This sequence joins TRBV30 and TRBJ1-1; D remains ambiguous. Germline CDR1 and CDR2: GTSNPN and SVGIG (reference sequence). The CDR3 runs 16 residues. V lost 3 bases, J lost 1 base, and 18 bases lay in between. In DNA, the CDR3 is TGTGCCTGGAGGGACCTGACGGGCAGCACGAACACTGAAGCTTTCTTT. It specifies CAWRDLTGSTNTEAFF.

The V and J genes are TRBV2 and TRBJ1-4; D not certain. Germline CDR1 reads SNHLY; CDR2 reads FYNNEI. CDR3 size: 11 residues. V dropped 9 bases and J dropped 6 bases, with 8 bases sitting between them. The CDR3 DNA reads TGTGCCAGACTGCGAGATGAAAAACTGTTTTTT. Its translation is CARLRDEKLFF.

The gene calls are TRBV6-6 and TRBJ1-6, with D maybe TRBD1 (5 bases). Germline V gives CDR1 MNHNY, CDR2 SVGAGI (reference sequence). Trimming stripped 6 bases from V and 11 bases from J, with 14 bases between. The CDR3 has 13 amino acids. The chain's CDR3 is CASSTVRGAPLHF. CDR3 bases: TGTGCCAGCAGCACGGTCCGGGGGGCACCCCTCCACTTT.

This clone has only a few counts. This chain connects TRBV10-3 to TRBJ1-1, with no clear D. CDR3 length: 14 amino acids. Trimming took 11 bases from V and 1 from J, leaving 17 bases between them. CDR1 is ENHRY, CDR2 SYGVKD, per germline. CDR3 bases: TGTGCCGCATCCTCGACCGGGGAGAACACTGAAGCTTTCTTT. It yields the protein CAASSTGENTEAFF.

As regards this clone: This sample also contains other DNA sequences that code for the same CDR3. The chain carries TRBV5-1 and TRBJ2-5; D not resolved. The CDR3 extends over 14 amino acids. Between the trimmed V and J ends, which lost 4 bases and 4 bases, there was a span of 14 bases. Germline V gives CDR1 SGHRS, CDR2 YFSETQ. CDR3 bases: TGCGCCAGCAGCCTCGCGCCCCCTTCAGAGACCCAGTACTTC. This codes for CASSLAPPSETQYF.

On this clone itself: The sample has other DNA sequences that encode this CDR3 too. The chain uses TRBV7-2 and TRBJ2-5; no clear D. This CDR3 contains 13 residues. Trimming stripped 0 bases from V and 2 bases from J, with 4 bases between. CDR1 and CDR2 (germline): SGHTA, FQGNSA. CDR3 nucleotides: TGTGCCAGCAGCTTAGCTCGGCAAGAGACCCAGTACTTC. Residues: CASSLARQETQYF.

The chain is built from TRBV7-7 and TRBJ2-5; perhaps TRBD1 as D (5 bases). V shed 3 bases and J shed 5 bases, with 10 bases lying between them. The germline V gene encodes CDR1 SSHAT and CDR2 FNYEAQ (reference sequence). CDR3 length equals 13 residues. CDR3 coding DNA: TGTGCCAGCAGCTTGCAGGGTAGCGAGACCCAGTACTTC. It codes for CASSLQGSETQYF.

With respect to this clone: Distinct nucleotide sequences in the sample also encode this CDR3. This chain uses TRBV18 with TRBJ2-7; D may be TRBD1 or TRBD2 (5 bases each). Trimming took off 3 bases at V and 0 bases at J, with 9 bases between the two ends. CDR3 length: 14 residues. Germline loops: CDR1 KGHSH, CDR2 LQKENI. CDR3 in amino acids: CASSPSGTSYEQYF. CDR3 coding DNA: TGTGCCAGCTCACCTTCCGGGACCTCCTACGAGCAGTACTTC.

This clone was observed a handful of times. This rearrangement joins TRBV27 to TRBJ1-1; D remains unclear. Germline CDR1 reads MNHEY; CDR2 reads SMNVEV (reference sequence). V was clipped by 0 bases and J by 7 bases, with 12 bases between them. CDR3 length: 14 amino acids. CDR3 DNA: TGTGCCAGCAGTTTATCTGGGTACCCGCATGAAGCTTTCTTT. Translating it yields CASSLSGYPHEAFF.

The chain joins TRBV5-1 to TRBJ2-3, with D maybe TRBD2 (5 bases). Trimming pared 4 bases from V and 3 bases from J, leaving 12 bases between. The CDR3 has 14 residues. Germline V gene data show CDR1 as SGHRS and CDR2 as YFSETQ. The DNA for the CDR3 is TGCGCCAGCAGCGGAGGAAACCCAACAGATACGCAGTATTTT. Amino acid sequence: CASSGGNPTDTQYF.

The genes are TRBV28 and TRBJ2-1, with 11 bases fitting TRBD2. The CDR3 has 16 amino acids. Germline V gene sequence: CDR1 MDHEN, CDR2 SYDVKM. V trimming: 3 bases; J trimming: 3 bases; junction bases outside the gene matches: 4. DNA for the CDR3: TGTGCCAGCAGTTTTCGGACTAGCGGGCACTACAATGAGCAGTTCTTC. Translated, it gives CASSFRTSGHYNEQFF.